The clone carrying this T cell receptor beta chain has at least ten counts. TCRdb itself ran the 5' RACE reads through MiXCR, one entry per CDR3 protein. The data contain 30,000 to 50,000 distinct CDR3 sequences, almost 7.5% of them singletons. This specimen comes from a study of neurological immune-mediated disorders. This clonotype was obtained from a man in his fifties in good health. Sequencing was performed on CD4+ T cells from blood.

The CDR3 loop reads CASSVALVWDTQYF. As DNA, the CDR3 is TGTGCCAGCAGCGTAGCGCTAGTCTGGGATACGCAGTATTTT. This chain uses TRBV9 with TRBJ2-3; D is unclear. V was clipped by 0 bases and J by 6 bases, with 11 bases between them. Germline CDR1 SGDLS, CDR2 YYNGEE. The CDR3 extends over 14 amino acids.